This T cell receptor (beta chain) was documented in a study of blood T cells in healthy people across ages. Study-wide context: Every two T cells gave about one barcoded beta molecule via template switching.

V dropped 6 bases and J dropped 1; count of bases not matched to a gene: 8. The CDR3 consists of 16 residues. PCR was performed a second time for about 7 to 12 cycles using a sample-barcoded 5' primer and a J-beta primer mix. A single record per CDR3 protein comes from TCRdb applying MiXCR to the 5' RACE reads. The sample has 790,000 or so distinct CDR3 sequences; about 56% are singletons. Regarding the study as a whole: Strong correlation was found linking TCR beta diversity to naive T cell percentage.

On this clonotype itself: What it recognizes is unknown.

This chain connects TRBV12-3 or TRBV12-4 to TRBJ2-5; TRBD2 matches at 10 bases. The TCR comes from a man in his forties in good health. Sequencing used blood. The CDR3 loop is CASSPTGTSVQETQYF. The CDR3 nucleotides are TGTGCCAGCAGCCCCACCGGGACTAGCGTCCAAGAGACCCAGTACTTC.